A selection of T cell receptor beta chains follows, all from one sample in a study of metastatic and nonmetastatic thyroid tumors. TCRdb reprocessed the PCR reads using MiXCR. The sample lists 20,000 to 25,000 clones; 22% were seen once. Material: tumor tissue. The receptors originated from a female donor with papillary thyroid cancer or a benign thyroid nodule (not recorded which). Some clones in this sample may be carry-over from other donors' samples. The CDR3 runs from the conserved cysteine through the conserved F or W. A D gene is named only where the DNA matches it firmly. The size entry is marked missing in some rows and otherwise reads once, few, many or a size class.

v_gene	j_gene	abundance	d_gene	CDR3aa	CDR3nt
TRBV27	TRBJ2-1	.	.	CASSLSNSYNEQFF	TGTGCCAGCAGTTTATCGAATTCCTACAATGAGCAGTTCTTC
TRBV20-1	TRBJ2-7	once	.	CSARGAFTGEQYF	TGCAGTGCTAGAGGCGCGTTTACCGGCGAGCAGTACTTC
TRBV9	TRBJ2-1	many	TRBD2	CASSGPSSSGEQFF	TGTGCCAGCAGCGGGCCCTCTTCTAGCGGTGAGCAGTTCTTC
TRBV30	TRBJ1-1	once	.	CAWSERGFSEAFF	TGTGCCTGGAGCGAACGGGGGTTCAGTGAAGCTTTCTTT
TRBV30	TRBJ1-3	many	.	CAWSFGHDGNTIYF	TGTGCCTGGTCGTTCGGACACGATGGAAACACCATATATTTT
TRBV27	TRBJ2-1	many	TRBD2	CASSSRTSAHPYNEQFF	TGTGCCAGCAGTTCACGGACTAGCGCCCATCCCTACAATGAGCAGTTCTTC
TRBV7-2	TRBJ2-3	many	.	CASSLAAEVLRYF	TGTGCCAGCAGCTTAGCAGCCGAGGTGTTGCGGTATTTT
TRBV28	TRBJ1-6	.	.	CASLGHFNSPLHF	TGTGCCAGCCTGGGTCATTTCAATTCACCCCTCCACTTT
TRBV11-1	TRBJ2-2	many	.	CASSLGPGTNTGELFF	TGTGCCAGCAGCTTAGGCCCAGGGACGAACACCGGGGAGCTGTTTTTT
TRBV7-2	TRBJ2-1	.	.	CASKARGYNEQFF	TGTGCCAGCAAAGCTAGAGGATACAATGAGCAGTTCTTC
TRBV2	TRBJ1-5	.	.	CASSVRYNQPQHF	TGTGCCAGCAGTGTCAGATACAATCAGCCCCAGCATTTT
TRBV20-1	TRBJ1-1	few	TRBD1	CSAPSQGAGEAFF	TGCAGTGCGCCTTCTCAGGGGGCGGGTGAAGCTTTCTTT
TRBV5-1	TRBJ2-7	many	.	CASSLEAGSYEQYF	TGCGCCAGCAGCTTGGAGGCCGGTTCCTACGAGCAGTACTTC
TRBV7-2	TRBJ1-6	many	.	CASRTDLYSPLHF	TGTGCCAGCCGCACCGATCTTTATTCACCCCTCCACTTT
TRBV30	TRBJ1-4	few	TRBD1	CAWSVRRGQEKLFF	TGTGCCTGGAGTGTACGCAGGGGGCAAGAAAAACTGTTTTTT
TRBV5-1	TRBJ1-1	.	TRBD1	CASSAYGTGVEAFF	TGCGCCAGCAGCGCCTATGGGACAGGCGTTGAAGCTTTCTTT
TRBV3-1	TRBJ2-7	medium-sized	TRBD2	CASSQDGASGNEQYF	TGTGCCAGCAGCCAAGACGGCGCTAGCGGGAACGAGCAGTACTTC
TRBV7-9	TRBJ1-1	once	.	CASSTEGTFGAEAFF	TGTGCCAGCAGCACGGAAGGGACCTTTGGGGCTGAAGCTTTCTTT
TRBV15	TRBJ2-7	few	TRBD1	CATSRETGDYEQYF	TGTGCCACCAGCAGAGAAACAGGGGACTACGAGCAGTACTTC
TRBV20-1	TRBJ1-1	once	TRBD1	CSALPGTGNTEAFF	TGCAGTGCTCTCCCGGGGACAGGCAACACTGAAGCTTTCTTT
TRBV6-1	TRBJ2-3	medium-sized	TRBD1	CASSRDRGTDTQYF	TGTGCCAGCAGCCGTGACAGGGGCACAGATACGCAGTATTTT
TRBV28	TRBJ1-1	.	.	CASRLQGTATEAFF	TGTGCCAGCAGGCTACAGGGTACGGCCACTGAAGCTTTCTTT
TRBV19	TRBJ2-5	many	.	CASSIGKRDQETQYF	TGTGCCAGTAGTATAGGAAAAAGGGACCAAGAGACCCAGTACTTC
TRBV15	TRBJ2-1	many	TRBD1	CATSTLLRDRNEQFF	TGTGCCACCAGCACCCTACTCCGGGACAGGAATGAGCAGTTCTTC
TRBV7-2	TRBJ2-7	many	TRBD1	CASSSRDRVLDEQYF	TGTGCCAGCAGCTCCAGGGACAGGGTATTAGACGAGCAGTACTTC
TRBV4-3	TRBJ1-4	large	.	CASSQDLGDGNEKLFF	TGCGCCAGCAGCCAAGATTTAGGGGACGGGAATGAAAAACTGTTTTTT
TRBV18	TRBJ2-7	.	.	CASSPSRGYEQYF	TGTGCCAGCTCACCATCTCGAGGCTACGAGCAGTACTTC
TRBV20-1	TRBJ2-5	.	TRBD2	CSARDLVWGLAGELGGETQYF	TGCAGTGCTAGAGATTTGGTTTGGGGACTAGCGGGAGAGTTGGGTGGGGAGACCCAGTACTTC
TRBV7-2	TRBJ1-2	.	TRBD1	CASSPRGQGDGYTF	TGTGCCAGCAGCCCCCGGGGACAGGGCGATGGCTACACCTTC
TRBV6-1	TRBJ1-2	few	.	CASRLATPSWYGYTF	TGTGCCAGCAGACTAGCCACCCCATCGTGGTATGGCTACACCTTC